The 13 T cell receptor beta chains in this list originate from one sample, sequenced in a study of shared clonotypes between healthy human individuals. Method: immunoSEQ multiplex PCR; TCRdb's copy keeps in-frame clones and lacks some. The sample contains more than 550,000 clones, 72% of which appear only once. Sequencing was carried out using memory CD4+ T cells sorted from blood. Subset noted: CD45RA-negative fraction. These receptors all stem from a woman aged 30 to 39 in good health.

To note about this clone: The sample holds other DNA sequences that translate to the same CDR3. This chain connects TRBV5-1 to TRBJ2-1; TRBD2 matches 7 bases. The CDR3 loop spans 15 amino acids. Looked up from germline, CDR1 is SGHRS and CDR2 is YFSETQ. V trimming: 6 bases; J trimming: 3 bases; junction bases outside the gene matches: 9. CDR3 bases: TGCGCCAGCACCATTTCTAGCGGAGGCTACAATGAGCAGTTCTTC. It encodes CASTISSGGYNEQFF.

This chain links TRBV7-2 with TRBJ2-7, with D perhaps TRBD2 (6 bases). Trimming cost V 3 bases and J 3 bases, with 15 bases left between them. The CDR3 runs 15 residues. The V gene's germline CDR1 is SGHTA and CDR2 FQGNSA. Here the CDR3 reads CASSLAGTGNYEQYF. The CDR3 DNA sequence: TGTGCCAGCAGCTTGGCGGGGACTGGAAACTACGAGCAGTACTTC.

This clone has a single count. The V and J genes are TRBV7-2 and TRBJ2-6; maybe TRBD1 (6 bases). Looked up from germline, CDR1 is SGHTA and CDR2 is FQGNSA. This CDR3 has 16 amino acids. The V end was cut by 0 bases, the J end by 2 bases, with 8 bases between. DNA for the CDR3: TGTGCCAGCAGCTTAGCAGGGGGAACTGGGGCCAACGTCCTGACTTTC. Translating it yields CASSLAGGTGANVLTF.

Comments on this clone: This same CDR3 is encoded by further DNA sequences in the sample. The rearrangement links TRBV5-1 to TRBJ2-1; TRBD2 matches 7 bases. CDR1 SGHRS and CDR2 YFSETQ come from the germline V gene. Trimming removed 0 bases from V and 4 bases from J; junction bases left unmatched: 4. CDR3 length equals 15 residues. CDR3 in DNA: TGCGCCAGCAGCTTGGAATCTAGCGGATACAATGAGCAGTTCTTC. This sequence encodes CASSLESSGYNEQFF.

The V gene is TRBV7-2, the J gene TRBJ1-4; D call uncertain. Germline V gene data show CDR1 as SGHTA and CDR2 as FQGNSA. The CDR3 has 14 residues. Trimming took 6 bases from V and 5 from J, leaving 13 bases between them. The chain's CDR3 is CASSPPFQNEKLFF. The CDR3 bases are TGTGCCAGCAGTCCGCCGTTCCAGAATGAAAAACTGTTTTTT.

V and J are TRBV19 and TRBJ1-1; a possible D gene is TRBD1 (5 bases). Trimming shortened V by 6 bases and J by 6 bases, and 17 bases separated the two germline ends. Germline CDR1 is LNHDA and CDR2 is SQIVND (reference sequence). This CDR3 contains 14 residues. DNA of the CDR3: TGTGCCAGTAGGCCGACAGTTGCTGGAGCTGAAGCTTTCTTT. Its protein is CASRPTVAGAEAFF. Full variable domain (outside the CDR3, taken from reference TRBV19 and TRBJ1-1): DGGITQSPKYLFRKEGQNVTLSCEQNLNHDAMYWYRQDPGQGLRLIYYSQIVNDFQKGDIAEGYSVSREKKESFPLTVTSAQKNPTAFYLCASRPTVAGAEAFFGQGTRLTVV.

This clone has a handful of counts. This chain uses TRBV5-1 with TRBJ2-7, with 10 bases identical to TRBD1. The V and J ends lost 3 bases and 5 bases, in that order; junction bases with no gene match: 8. There are 15 residues in the CDR3. Germline V lookup: CDR1 SGHRS, CDR2 YFSETQ. CDR3 bases: TGCGCCAGCAGCTACTATCCGGGACAGGGGAACGAGCAGTACTTC. Its protein product is CASSYYPGQGNEQYF.

The chain joins TRBV6-5 to TRBJ2-6, with D unclear. Deletions cut 0 bases from V and 3 bases from J, with 9 bases between. The CDR3 sequence is 16 residues long. In germline, CDR1 is MNHEY, CDR2 SVGAGI. The CDR3 DNA is TGTGCCAGCAGTTACTCGCAATTCTATGGGGCCAACGTCCTGACTTTC. Protein sequence: CASSYSQFYGANVLTF.

CDR3: CASSLGGASSSGNTIYF. CDR3 in DNA: TGTGCCAGCAGCTTAGGAGGCGCATCGAGCTCTGGAAACACCATATATTTT. This chain links TRBV7-9 with TRBJ1-3, with unresolved D. This CDR3 contains 17 residues. The ends were cut back, 1 base at V and 0 bases at J, with 13 bases in the middle. Germline-derived CDR1 and CDR2 are SEHNR and FQNEAQ (reference sequence).

This clone was observed a few times. V gene TRBV6-1 combines with J gene TRBJ1-5, with D perhaps matching TRBD1 (5 bases). V dropped 3 bases and J dropped 5 bases, with 11 bases sitting between them. Looked up from germline, CDR1 is MNHNS and CDR2 is SASEGT. The CDR3 has 14 residues. The CDR3 DNA reads as TGTGCCAGCAGTGAGCAGGGTAGGTATCAGCCCCAGCATTTT. Protein sequence: CASSEQGRYQPQHF.

V gene TRBV2 combines with J gene TRBJ1-5; the D gene is possibly TRBD1 (6 bases). Germline CDR1 and CDR2: SNHLY and FYNNEI. V lost 2 bases and J lost 4, with 12 bases in between. The CDR3 runs to 15 residues. The CDR3 region is CASSEWGARNQPQHF. The CDR3, as DNA: TGTGCCAGCAGTGAATGGGGGGCACGGAATCAGCCCCAGCATTTT.

This rearrangement joins TRBV28 to TRBJ1-2, with a tentative D call TRBD1 (5 bases). The germline gives CDR1 MDHEN, CDR2 SYDVKM. The CDR3 sequence is 14 residues long. The ends were cut back, 5 bases at V and 0 bases at J, with 10 bases in the middle. The chain's CDR3 is CASSNSGSNYGYTF. In nucleotides, the CDR3 is TGTGCCAGCAGTAATTCAGGGTCTAACTATGGCTACACCTTC.

V is TRBV27 and J is TRBJ2-7, with 10 bases fitting TRBD1. The CDR3 loop spans 15 amino acids. The V gene end was trimmed by 6 bases and the J gene end by 5 bases; junction bases not matched to a gene: 10. The germline V gene encodes CDR1 MNHEY and CDR2 SMNVEV (reference sequence). This CDR3 reads CASSLYRTGGHEQYF. The CDR3 nucleotides are TGTGCCAGCAGCCTATATCGGACAGGGGGGCACGAGCAGTACTTC.